Each of the 22 T cell receptor beta chains below was sequenced from the same sample in a study of blood T cell repertoires in COVID-19. Measured with immunoSEQ multiplex PCR; TCRdb has only the in-frame clones, and not every one. The sample lists 40,000 to 60,000 clones, 84% seen once, with 4.4% in the top ten. The specimen sequenced was peripheral blood. These TCRs come from a man in his fifties or sixties with active COVID-19.

This clone was picked up one time. The chain recombines TRBV7-2 with TRBJ1-1, with TRBD1 matching 12 bases. The CDR3 is made up of 15 amino acids. The germline gives CDR1 SGHTA, CDR2 FQGNSA. The trim removed 4 bases at V and 6 bases at J, leaving 6 bases unmatched. CDR3 sequence: CASSSGGTGGSEAFF. CDR3 in DNA: TGTGCCAGCAGCTCTGGAGGGACAGGGGGCTCTGAAGCTTTCTTT.

This clone was recorded only once. The chain couples TRBV7-8 to TRBJ1-5; D is possibly TRBD1 (5 bases). V was cut by 4 bases and J by 0 bases, with 16 bases left in between. Germline CDR1 SGHVS, CDR2 FQNEAQ. The CDR3 contains 17 residues. CDR3 residues: CASSYRGTSYSNQPQHF. The DNA of the CDR3 is TGTGCCAGCAGCTATAGGGGAACATCTTATAGCAATCAGCCCCAGCATTTT. Complete variable domain (other parts from reference TRBV7-8 and TRBJ1-5): GAGVSQSPRYKVAKRGQDVALRCDPISGHVSLFWYQQALGQGPEFLTYFQNEAQLDKSGLPSDRFFAERPEGSVSTLKIQRTQQEDSAVYLCASSYRGTSYSNQPQHFGDGTRLSIL.

The J gene is TRBJ1-5, the V gene TRBV24-1; a weak D match, TRBD1 (6 bases). From germline, CDR1 is KGHDR and CDR2 SFDVKD. Deletions cut 2 bases from V and 3 bases from J, with 10 bases between. The CDR3 has 15 residues. This CDR3 reads CATSDSQGYNQPQHF. CDR3 bases: TGTGCCACCAGTGATTCACAGGGATACAATCAGCCCCAGCATTTT.

This clone was counted once. The chain links TRBV9 to TRBJ2-3; 11 bases are a match to TRBD2. The V gene end was trimmed by 5 bases and the J gene end by 1 base; junction bases not matched to a gene: 6. This CDR3 is built from 16 residues. Germline values: CDR1 SGDLS, CDR2 YYNGEE. The CDR3 loop is CASSGGLAVRTDTQYF. The CDR3 bases are TGTGCCAGCAGTGGGGGACTAGCGGTTCGCACAGATACGCAGTATTTT.

This clone was detected only a few times. V gene TRBV7-6 combines with J gene TRBJ1-2; D is possibly TRBD1 (6 bases). This CDR3 has 15 amino acids. V gave up 8 bases and J gave up 1 base, with 17 bases separating them. CDR1 and CDR2 from the germline V gene are SGHVS and FNYEAQ. The chain's CDR3 is CASGGPGQINYGYTF. The CDR3 DNA sequence: TGTGCCAGCGGGGGCCCGGGACAAATTAACTATGGCTACACCTTC.

The J gene is TRBJ2-1, the V gene TRBV5-1, with 7 bases fitting TRBD1. The V gene's germline CDR1 is SGHRS and CDR2 YFSETQ. The CDR3 runs to 16 residues. J was trimmed by 2 bases and V by 1 base; bases with no gene match: 6. The CDR3 reads CASSLLQQGTYNEQFF. The CDR3 nucleotides are TGCGCCAGCAGCTTGTTACAACAGGGGACCTACAATGAGCAGTTCTTC.

The gene calls are TRBV4-1 and TRBJ2-3; 8 positions agree with TRBD1. The CDR3 spans 16 residues. Unmatched junction bases numbered 13, after V lost 5 bases and J lost 6 bases. Germline CDR1 MGHRA, CDR2 YSYEKL. The CDR3 protein is CASSAFEQGAGDTQYF. For the CDR3, the DNA is TGCGCCAGCAGCGCCTTCGAGCAGGGGGCAGGGGATACGCAGTATTTT.

The genes are TRBV5-5 and TRBJ1-6, with 9 bases identical to TRBD1. V was clipped by 4 bases and J by 0 bases; unmatched bases: 5. Per germline, CDR1 SGHKS and CDR2 YYEKEE (reference sequence). CDR3 length equals 17 residues. The CDR3 DNA reads as TGTGCCAGCAGCGACAGGGGGAAGGGCTCCTATAATTCACCCCTCCACTTT. As protein: CASSDRGKGSYNSPLHF.

V is TRBV2 and J is TRBJ1-4; D possibly corresponds to TRBD1 (6 bases). The ends were cut back, 6 bases at V and 0 bases at J, with 11 bases in the middle. This CDR3 is 15 amino acids long. Germline V gene sequence: CDR1 SNHLY, CDR2 FYNNEI. CDR3 in DNA: TGTGCCAGCAGGGACAGTGAGGCAACTAATGAAAAACTGTTTTTT. It is translated as CASRDSEATNEKLFF.

The count of this clone is one. This chain links TRBV28 with TRBJ2-6; 7 bases map to TRBD1. V gave up 7 bases and J gave up 1 base; unmatched junction bases: 10. This CDR3 is 17 amino acids long. Per germline, CDR1 MDHEN and CDR2 SYDVKM. The CDR3 DNA sequence: TGTGCCAGCACCCCAGGGGGTGGGGAGTCTGGGGCCAACGTCCTGACTTTC. Its protein product is CASTPGGGESGANVLTF. Drawing the rest from reference TRBV28 and TRBJ2-6, the complete variable domain is DVKVTQSSRYLVKRTGEKVFLECVQDMDHENMFWYRQDPGLGLRLIYFSYDVKMKEKGDIPEGYSVSREKKERFSLILESASTNQTSMYLCASTPGGGESGANVLTFGAGSRLTVL.

This clone occurred once. V gene TRBV27 combines with J gene TRBJ1-2; 10 bases are a match to TRBD1. Germline V CDR1 and CDR2: MNHEY, SMNVEV (reference sequence). With V trimmed by 5 bases and J by 4 bases, 4 bases remained unmatched. This CDR3 has 14 amino acids. CDR3 DNA sequence: TGTGCCAGCAGTCCCAGGACAGGGGGCTATGGCTACACCTTC. Translating gives CASSPRTGGYGYTF.

The V and J genes are TRBV29-1 and TRBJ2-7; 9 bases fit TRBD1. The CDR3 covers 15 residues. Losses at the gene ends were 0 bases for V and 4 bases for J; bases not matched to a gene: 7. Germline V gene data show CDR1 as SQVTM and CDR2 as ANQGSEA. This chain's CDR3 is CSVEEQTGQGYEQYF. CDR3 nucleotides: TGCAGCGTTGAAGAACAGACGGGACAGGGTTACGAGCAGTACTTC.

The chain links TRBV9 to TRBJ2-1; 8 bases map to TRBD2. The trim removed 0 bases at V and 4 bases at J, leaving 3 bases unmatched. The CDR3 contains 15 residues. Germline V gives CDR1 SGDLS, CDR2 YYNGEE. CDR3 sequence (DNA): TGTGCCAGCAGCGTAGGGGCGGGGGGATACAATGAGCAGTTCTTC. Translating gives CASSVGAGGYNEQFF.

V usage is TRBV7-9 and J usage is TRBJ2-7, with unresolved D. This CDR3 contains 12 residues. The V and J ends lost 0 bases and 6 bases respectively, with 6 bases between them. Germline V gene sequence: CDR1 SEHNR, CDR2 FQNEAQ (reference sequence). The CDR3 reads CASSLASGEQYF. CDR3 nucleotides: TGTGCCAGCAGCTTAGCCAGTGGCGAGCAGTACTTC.

This rearrangement joins TRBV4-3 to TRBJ1-2, with TRBD1 matching over 8 bases. The CDR3 sequence is 15 residues long. From germline, CDR1 is LGHNA and CDR2 YSLEER. V shed 4 bases and J 4 bases; nucleotides not matched to a gene: 8. The CDR3 protein is CASSRSQGAGYGYTF. In nucleotides, the CDR3 is TGCGCCAGCAGCCGGTCTCAGGGGGCAGGCTATGGCTACACCTTC.

J is TRBJ1-6 and V is TRBV9; weak D call: TRBD1 (6 bases). The germline V gene encodes CDR1 SGDLS and CDR2 YYNGEE. This CDR3 region has 15 residues. V gave up 3 bases and J gave up 4 bases, with 11 bases separating them. This CDR3 is CASSEEQGYNSPLHF. The CDR3 DNA sequence: TGTGCCAGCAGCGAGGAACAGGGATATAATTCACCCCTCCACTTT. The full variable domain, with the rest looked up from reference TRBV9 and TRBJ1-6, is DSGVTQTPKHLITATGQRVTLRCSPRSGDLSVYWYQQSLDQGLQFLIQYYNGEERAKGNILERFSAQQFPDLHSELNLSSLELGDSALYFCASSEEQGYNSPLHFGNGTRLTVT.

The rearrangement joins TRBV7-8 to TRBJ1-1; the match to TRBD1 covers 10 bases. CDR3 size: 17 residues. V lost 3 bases to trimming and J lost 0 bases; unmatched junction nucleotides: 7. CDR1 and CDR2 (germline): SGHVS, FQNEAQ. CDR3 bases: TGTGCCAGCAGCTTGACAGGGGGCGCGGGGATGAACACTGAAGCTTTCTTT. Residues: CASSLTGGAGMNTEAFF.

In this sample, this clone turned up once. The V gene is TRBV4-3, the J gene TRBJ1-2, with a tentative D call TRBD1 (5 bases). Trimming took 5 bases from V and 4 from J, leaving 14 bases between them. This CDR3 has 14 residues. Germline V gives CDR1 LGHNA, CDR2 YSLEER. CDR3 sequence (DNA): TGCGCCAGCAGCGATGGGGGAGGGCGCTATGGCTACACCTTC. This codes for CASSDGGGRYGYTF.

This clone was seen only a few times. The rearrangement uses TRBV27 and TRBJ2-1; perhaps TRBD1 as D (5 bases). CDR3 length: 15 amino acids. The germline V gene has CDR1 MNHEY and CDR2 SMNVEV (reference sequence). V was trimmed by 4 bases and J by 4 bases, leaving 14 bases between them. CDR3 sequence reads: CASSSTAHSYNEQFF. In nucleotides, the CDR3 is TGTGCCAGCAGTTCGACAGCCCATTCATACAATGAGCAGTTCTTC.

V is TRBV7-8 and J is TRBJ1-2, with D unresolved. The CDR3 covers 14 residues. The germline V and J ends were trimmed by 3 bases and 2 bases, with 10 bases remaining between them. Germline CDR1 and CDR2: SGHVS and FQNEAQ. The CDR3 bases are TGTGCCAGCAGCTTTTGGCGGATGAACTATGGCTACACCTTC. Residues: CASSFWRMNYGYTF.

The rearrangement uses TRBV29-1 and TRBJ2-3; the D gene is possibly TRBD2 (5 bases). V was trimmed by 5 bases and J by 5 bases, leaving 11 bases between them. Looked up from germline, CDR1 is SQVTM and CDR2 is ANQGSEA. This CDR3 is built from 12 residues. CDR3 sequence: CSVPSAGDTQYF. The CDR3 coding sequence is TGCAGCGTTCCCAGTGCGGGAGATACGCAGTATTTT.

In this sample, this clone turned up a few times. The chain carries TRBV19 and TRBJ1-2; perhaps TRBD1 as D (6 bases). The ends were cut back, 5 bases at V and 8 bases at J, with 12 bases in the middle. The CDR3 runs to 12 residues. Germline CDR1 is LNHDA and CDR2 is SQIVND (reference sequence). The CDR3 is CASSPGQFGYTF. The CDR3 nucleotides read TGTGCCAGTAGTCCCGGACAGTTCGGCTACACCTTC.